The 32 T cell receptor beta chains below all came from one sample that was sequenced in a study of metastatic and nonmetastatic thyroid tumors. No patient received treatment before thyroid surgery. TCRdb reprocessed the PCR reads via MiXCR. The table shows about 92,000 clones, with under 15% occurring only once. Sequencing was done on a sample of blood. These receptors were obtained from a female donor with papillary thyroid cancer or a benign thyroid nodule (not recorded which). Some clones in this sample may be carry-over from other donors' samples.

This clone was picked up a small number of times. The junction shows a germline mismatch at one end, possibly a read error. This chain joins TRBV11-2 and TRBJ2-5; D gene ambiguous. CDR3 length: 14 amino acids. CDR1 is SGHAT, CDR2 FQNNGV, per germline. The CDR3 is CASSPLGQEETQCF. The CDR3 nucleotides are TGTGCCAGCAGCCCCCTTGGGCAGGAAGAGACCCAGTGCTTC.

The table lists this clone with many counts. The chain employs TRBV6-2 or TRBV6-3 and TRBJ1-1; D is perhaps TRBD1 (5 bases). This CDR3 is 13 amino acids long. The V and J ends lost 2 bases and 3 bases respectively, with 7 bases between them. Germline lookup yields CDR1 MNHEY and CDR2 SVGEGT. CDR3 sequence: CASSYMGDTEAFF. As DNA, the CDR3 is TGTGCCAGCAGTTACATGGGGGACACTGAAGCTTTCTTT.

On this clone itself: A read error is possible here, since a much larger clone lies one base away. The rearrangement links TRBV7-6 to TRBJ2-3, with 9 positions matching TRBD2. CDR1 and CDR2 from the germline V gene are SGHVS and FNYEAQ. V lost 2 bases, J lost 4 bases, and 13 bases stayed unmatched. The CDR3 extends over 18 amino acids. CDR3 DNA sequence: TGTGCCAGCAGCTTATCTGTTAGCGGGGGAGACGTTGCAGATACGCAGTATTTT. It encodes CASSLSVSGGDVADTQYF.

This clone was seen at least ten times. CDR3 DNA sequence: TGCAGTGCTAGGGGGCCCTTTGGGACAGATACGCAGTATTTT. This translates into CSARGPFGTDTQYF. The J gene is TRBJ2-3, the V gene TRBV20-1; D possibly corresponds to TRBD1 (5 bases). V gave up 3 bases and J gave up 3 bases, with 13 bases separating them. Germline V lookup: CDR1 DFQATT, CDR2 SNEGSKA (reference sequence). The CDR3 has 14 residues.

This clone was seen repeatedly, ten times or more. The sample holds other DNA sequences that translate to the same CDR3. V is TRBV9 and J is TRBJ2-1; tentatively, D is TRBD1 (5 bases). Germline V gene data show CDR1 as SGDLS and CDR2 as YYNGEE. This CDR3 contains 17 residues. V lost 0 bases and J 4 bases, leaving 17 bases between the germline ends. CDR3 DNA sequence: TGTGCCAGCAGCGTAGCTCCGCCGGACACGGTATACAATGAGCAGTTCTTC. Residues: CASSVAPPDTVYNEQFF.

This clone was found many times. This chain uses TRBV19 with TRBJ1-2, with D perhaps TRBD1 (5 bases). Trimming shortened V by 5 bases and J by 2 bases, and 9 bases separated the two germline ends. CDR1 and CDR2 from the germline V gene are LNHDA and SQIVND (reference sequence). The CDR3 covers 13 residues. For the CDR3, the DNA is TGTGCCAGTAGTGCGACAGAGAACTATGGCTACACCTTC. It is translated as CASSATENYGYTF.

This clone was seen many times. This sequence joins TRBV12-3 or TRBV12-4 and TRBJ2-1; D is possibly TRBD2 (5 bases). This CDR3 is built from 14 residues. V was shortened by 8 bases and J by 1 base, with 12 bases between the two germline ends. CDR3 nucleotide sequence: TGTGCCAGCTGGAGCGGCAGGTCCTACAATGAGCAGTTCTTC. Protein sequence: CASWSGRSYNEQFF.

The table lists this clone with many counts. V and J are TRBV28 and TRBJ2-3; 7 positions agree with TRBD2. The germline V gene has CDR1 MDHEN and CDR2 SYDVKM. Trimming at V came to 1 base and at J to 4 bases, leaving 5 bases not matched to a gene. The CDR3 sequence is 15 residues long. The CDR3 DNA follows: TGTGCCAGCAGTTTATTGGACGGGGGGTCAGATACGCAGTATTTT. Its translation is CASSLLDGGSDTQYF. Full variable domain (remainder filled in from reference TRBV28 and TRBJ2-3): DVKVTQSSRYLVKRTGEKVFLECVQDMDHENMFWYRQDPGLGLRLIYFSYDVKMKEKGDIPEGYSVSREKKERFSLILESASTNQTSMYLCASSLLDGGSDTQYFGPGTRLTVL.

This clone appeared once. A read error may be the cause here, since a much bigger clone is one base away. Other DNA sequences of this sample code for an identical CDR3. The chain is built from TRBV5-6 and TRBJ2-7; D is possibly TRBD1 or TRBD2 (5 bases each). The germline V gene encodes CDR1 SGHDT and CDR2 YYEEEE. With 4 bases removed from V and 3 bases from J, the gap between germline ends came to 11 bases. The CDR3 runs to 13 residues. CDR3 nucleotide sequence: TGTGCCAGCAGCGGGTCGGGACGCTACGAGCAGTACTTC. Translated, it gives CASSGSGRYEQYF.

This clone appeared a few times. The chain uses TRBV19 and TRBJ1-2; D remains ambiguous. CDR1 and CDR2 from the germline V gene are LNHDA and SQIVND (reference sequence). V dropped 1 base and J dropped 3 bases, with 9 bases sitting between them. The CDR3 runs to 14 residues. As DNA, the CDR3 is TGTGCCAGTAGTATAGGCCGGGCTTACTATGGCTACACCTTC. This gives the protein CASSIGRAYYGYTF.

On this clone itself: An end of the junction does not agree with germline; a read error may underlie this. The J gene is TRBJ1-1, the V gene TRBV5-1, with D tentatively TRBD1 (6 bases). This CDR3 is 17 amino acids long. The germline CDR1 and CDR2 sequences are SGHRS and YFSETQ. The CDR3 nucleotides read TGCGCCAGCAGCGCCAGGGGAGCGGGGGCCTGGAACACTGAATCTTTCTTT. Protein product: CASSARGAGAWNTESFF. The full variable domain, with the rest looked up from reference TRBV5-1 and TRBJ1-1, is KAGVTQTPRYLIKTRGQQVTLSCSPISGHRSVSWYQQTPGQGLQFLFEYFSETQRNKGNFPGRFSGRQFSNSRSEMNVSTLELGDSALYLCASSARGAGAWNTESFFGQGTRLTVV.

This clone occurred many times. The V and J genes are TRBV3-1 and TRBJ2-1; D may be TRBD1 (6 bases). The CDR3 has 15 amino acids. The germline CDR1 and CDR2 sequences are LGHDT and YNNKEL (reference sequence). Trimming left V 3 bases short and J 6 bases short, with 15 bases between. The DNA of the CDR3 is TGTGCCAGCAGCCATGTGACAGGAGTTCCCAATGAGCAGTTCTTC. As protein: CASSHVTGVPNEQFF.

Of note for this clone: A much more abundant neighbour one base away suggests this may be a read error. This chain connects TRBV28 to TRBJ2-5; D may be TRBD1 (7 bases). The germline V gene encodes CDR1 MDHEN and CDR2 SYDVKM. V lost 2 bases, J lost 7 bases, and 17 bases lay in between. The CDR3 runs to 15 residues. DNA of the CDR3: TGTGCCAGCAGTTTAGGTGGGACCCAGGGGGGGACCCAGTACTTC. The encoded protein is CASSLGGTQGGTQYF.

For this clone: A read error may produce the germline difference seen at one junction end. The CDR3 sequence is CASIQDPGVDTEAFF. In DNA, the CDR3 is TGCGCCAGCATCCAAGACCCGGGCGTAGACACTGAAGCTTTCTTT. This chain connects TRBV4-1 to TRBJ1-1; D is unclear. The CDR3 sequence is 15 residues long. CDR1 and CDR2 (germline): MGHRA, YSYEKL.

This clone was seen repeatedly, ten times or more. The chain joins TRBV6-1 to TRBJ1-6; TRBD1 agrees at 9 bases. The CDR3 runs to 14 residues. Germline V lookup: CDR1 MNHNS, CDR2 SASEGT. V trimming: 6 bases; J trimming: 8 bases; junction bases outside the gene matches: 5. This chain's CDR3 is CASRTGGMDSPLHF. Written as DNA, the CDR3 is TGTGCCAGCAGAACAGGGGGCATGGATTCACCCCTCCACTTT.

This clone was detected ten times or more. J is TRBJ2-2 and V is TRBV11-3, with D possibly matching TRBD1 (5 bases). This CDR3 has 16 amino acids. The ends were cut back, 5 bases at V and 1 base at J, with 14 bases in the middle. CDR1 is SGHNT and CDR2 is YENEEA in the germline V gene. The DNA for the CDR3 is TGTGCCAGCAGCAAAGGGGTCGGAAGGAACACCGGGGAGCTGTTTTTT. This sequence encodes CASSKGVGRNTGELFF.

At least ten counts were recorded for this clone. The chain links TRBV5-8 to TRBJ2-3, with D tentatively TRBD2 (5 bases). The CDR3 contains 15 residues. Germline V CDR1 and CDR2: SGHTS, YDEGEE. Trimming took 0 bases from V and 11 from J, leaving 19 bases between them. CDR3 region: CASSLGSASSLGQYF. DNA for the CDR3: TGTGCCAGCAGCTTGGGTAGCGCCTCCTCGTTGGGGCAGTATTTT.

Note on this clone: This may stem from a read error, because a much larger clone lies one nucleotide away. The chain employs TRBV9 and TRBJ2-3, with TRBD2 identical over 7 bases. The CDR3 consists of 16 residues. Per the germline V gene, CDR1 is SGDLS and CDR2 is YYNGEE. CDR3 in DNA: TGTGCCAGCAGTCCTAGGGAGGGGAGAGGCACAGATATGCAGTATTTT. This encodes CASSPREGRGTDMQYF.

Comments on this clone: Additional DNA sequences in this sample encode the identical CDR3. This chain's CDR3 is CASSVSGGEAGNTIYF. As DNA, the CDR3 is TGCGCCAGCAGCGTATCGGGGGGTGAGGCTGGAAACACCATATATTTT. This chain uses TRBV5-1 with TRBJ1-3, with a possible D match to TRBD1 (5 bases). Germline lookup yields CDR1 SGHRS and CDR2 YFSETQ. Trimming shortened V by 4 bases and J by 2 bases, and 16 bases separated the two germline ends. The length of the CDR3 is 16 residues.

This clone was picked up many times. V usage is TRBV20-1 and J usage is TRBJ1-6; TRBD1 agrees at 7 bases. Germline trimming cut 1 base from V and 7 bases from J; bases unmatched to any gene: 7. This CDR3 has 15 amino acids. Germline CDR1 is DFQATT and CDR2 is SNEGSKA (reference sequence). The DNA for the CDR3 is TGCAGTGCTAGAGGCGTACAGGGGTGGAATTCACCCCTCCACTTT. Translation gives CSARGVQGWNSPLHF.

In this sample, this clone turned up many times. The CDR3 DNA reads TGTGCCAGCAGTTTAACAGGCGGCGGGGGAAACCCTGAAGCTTTCTTT. Protein product: CASSLTGGGGNPEAFF. J is TRBJ1-1 and V is TRBV27; tentative D call: TRBD1 (5 bases). This CDR3 is 16 amino acids long. Trimming removed 2 bases at V and 6 bases at J, with 19 bases between. Per the germline V gene, CDR1 is MNHEY and CDR2 is SMNVEV (reference sequence).

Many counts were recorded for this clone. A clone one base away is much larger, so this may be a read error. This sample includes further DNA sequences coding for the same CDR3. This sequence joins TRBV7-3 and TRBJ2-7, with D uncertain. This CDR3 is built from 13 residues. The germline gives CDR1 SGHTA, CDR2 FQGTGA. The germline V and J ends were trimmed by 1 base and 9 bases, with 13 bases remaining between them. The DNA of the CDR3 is TGTGCCAGCAGCTTAAGCGCCCTCGATGGGCAGTACTTC. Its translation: CASSLSALDGQYF.

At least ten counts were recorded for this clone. CDR3 sequence: CSASLNSFFTDTQYF. In DNA form, the CDR3 reads TGCAGTGCTAGTTTGAACTCCTTTTTCACAGATACGCAGTATTTT. The chain uses TRBV20-1 and TRBJ2-3; D uncertain. V was pared by 3 bases and J by 2 bases, with 15 bases between. The CDR3 spans 15 residues. CDR1 DFQATT and CDR2 SNEGSKA come from the germline V gene (reference sequence).

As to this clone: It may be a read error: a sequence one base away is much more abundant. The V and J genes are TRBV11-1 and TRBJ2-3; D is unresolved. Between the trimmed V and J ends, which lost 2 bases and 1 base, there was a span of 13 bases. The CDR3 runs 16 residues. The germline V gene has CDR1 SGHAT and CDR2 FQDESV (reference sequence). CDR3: CASSLSPAWGTDTQYF. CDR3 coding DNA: TGTGCCAGCAGCTTATCCCCCGCTTGGGGCACAGATACGCAGTATTTT.

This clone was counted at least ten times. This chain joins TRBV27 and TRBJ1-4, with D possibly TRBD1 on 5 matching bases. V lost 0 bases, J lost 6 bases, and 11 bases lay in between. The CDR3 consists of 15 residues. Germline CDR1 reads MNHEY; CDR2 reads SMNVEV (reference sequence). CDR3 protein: CASSLSAAGDEKLFF. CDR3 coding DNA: TGTGCCAGCAGTTTATCCGCAGCGGGGGATGAAAAACTGTTTTTT.

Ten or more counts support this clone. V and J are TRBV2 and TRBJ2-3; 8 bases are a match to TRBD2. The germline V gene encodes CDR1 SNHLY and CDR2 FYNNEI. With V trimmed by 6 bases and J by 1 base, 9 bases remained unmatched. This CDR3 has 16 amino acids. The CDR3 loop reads CASRQIGGAGTDTQYF. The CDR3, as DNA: TGTGCCAGCAGGCAAATCGGGGGGGCCGGCACAGATACGCAGTATTTT.

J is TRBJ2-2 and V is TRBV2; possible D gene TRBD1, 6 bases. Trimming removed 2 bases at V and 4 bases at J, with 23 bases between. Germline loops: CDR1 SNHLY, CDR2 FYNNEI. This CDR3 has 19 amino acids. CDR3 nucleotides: TGTGCCAGCAGTGAATTGGGATGGACAGTCTCTAATACCACCGGGGAGCTGTTTTTT. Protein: CASSELGWTVSNTTGELFF.

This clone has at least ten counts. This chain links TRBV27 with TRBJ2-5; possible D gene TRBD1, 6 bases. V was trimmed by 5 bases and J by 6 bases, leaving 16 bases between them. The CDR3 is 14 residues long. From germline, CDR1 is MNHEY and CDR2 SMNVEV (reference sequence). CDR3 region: CASSREPGEKTQYF. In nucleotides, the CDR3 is TGTGCCAGCAGTCGAGAGCCAGGGGAAAAGACCCAGTACTTC.

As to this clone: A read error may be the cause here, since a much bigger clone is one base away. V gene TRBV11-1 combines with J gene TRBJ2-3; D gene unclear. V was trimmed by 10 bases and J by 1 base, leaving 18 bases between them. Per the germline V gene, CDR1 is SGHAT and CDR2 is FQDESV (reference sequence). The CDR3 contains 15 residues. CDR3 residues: CATLVGERGTDTQYF. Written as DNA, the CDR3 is TGTGCCACCCTGGTAGGAGAAAGAGGCACAGATACGCAGTATTTT.

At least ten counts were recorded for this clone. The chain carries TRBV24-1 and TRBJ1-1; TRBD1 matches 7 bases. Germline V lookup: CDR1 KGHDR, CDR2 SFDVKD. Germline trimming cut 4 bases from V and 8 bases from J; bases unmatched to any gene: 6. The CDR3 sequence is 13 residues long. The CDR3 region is CATSDYRGTEAFF. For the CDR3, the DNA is TGTGCCACCAGTGACTACAGGGGCACCGAAGCTTTCTTT.

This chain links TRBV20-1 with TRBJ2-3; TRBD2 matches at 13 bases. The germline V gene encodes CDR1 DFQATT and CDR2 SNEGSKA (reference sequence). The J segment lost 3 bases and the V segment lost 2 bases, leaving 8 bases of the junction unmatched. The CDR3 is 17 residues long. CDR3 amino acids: CSARSGLAGVLTDTQYF. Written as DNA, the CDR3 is TGCAGTGCTAGATCAGGACTAGCGGGGGTACTAACAGATACGCAGTATTTT.

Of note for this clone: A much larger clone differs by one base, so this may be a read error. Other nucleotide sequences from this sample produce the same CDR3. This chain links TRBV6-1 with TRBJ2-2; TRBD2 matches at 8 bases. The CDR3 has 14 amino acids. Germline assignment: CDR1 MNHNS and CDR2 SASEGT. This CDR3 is CASGAWVGTGELFF. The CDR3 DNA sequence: TGTGCTAGCGGGGCGTGGGTCGGCACCGGGGAGCTGTTTTTT.